Listed here are 23 T cell receptor beta chains from one sample, sequenced in a study of cytomegalovirus exposure and HLA in healthy donors. Primers included in the PCR were 60 Vbeta and 13 Jbeta primers. The data were produced by immunoSEQ multiplex PCR, yet TCRdb's version contains in-frame clones alone and is incomplete. This sample has some 120,000 clones, with 77% found just once. The source material was PBMCs. The receptors here all came from a man aged 35-49 years in good health and CMV-seropositive.

This chain joins TRBV28 and TRBJ1-4; the D is unclear. Between the trimmed V and J ends, which lost 8 bases and 3 bases, there was a span of 16 bases. CDR1 MDHEN and CDR2 SYDVKM come from the germline V gene. The CDR3 contains 15 residues. The DNA for the CDR3 is TGTGCCAGCGCCCGCCTGATCGGGGCTAATGAAAAACTGTTTTTT. This encodes CASARLIGANEKLFF.

The chain is built from TRBV5-4 and TRBJ2-1, with TRBD2 identical over 9 bases. With V trimmed by 4 bases and J by 10 bases, 9 bases remained unmatched. The CDR3 extends over 14 amino acids. Germline CDR1 reads SGHNT; CDR2 reads YYREEE (reference sequence). CDR3 bases: TGTGCCAGCAGCAATCAGCGGGGGGCCAGGGAGCAGTTCTTC. This sequence encodes CASSNQRGAREQFF.

This clone appeared a few times. The CDR3 here is CASSFKDRAAQPQHF. The CDR3 DNA follows: TGTGCCAGCAGCTTTAAGGACAGGGCGGCTCAGCCCCAGCATTTT. The chain couples TRBV5-6 to TRBJ1-5; 8 bases agree with TRBD1. J lost 6 bases, V lost 2 bases, and 7 bases had no gene match. The CDR3 runs to 15 residues. The germline gives CDR1 SGHDT, CDR2 YYEEEE.

J is TRBJ2-7 and V is TRBV18, with 7 positions matching TRBD1. After removal of 0 bases from V and 1 base from J, the junction contained 3 bases not matched to a gene. The germline V gene encodes CDR1 KGHSH and CDR2 LQKENI. The CDR3 length is 15 residues. The CDR3: CASSPPDRVSYEQYF. The CDR3 bases are TGTGCCAGCTCACCACCCGACAGGGTTTCCTACGAGCAGTACTTC. Together with reference TRBV18 and TRBJ2-7, the CDR3 gives the full variable domain: NAGVMQNPRHLVRRRGQEARLRCSPMKGHSHVYWYRQLPEEGLKFMVYLQKENIIDESGMPKERFSAEFPKEGPSILRIQQVVRGDSAAYFCASSPPDRVSYEQYFGPGTRLTVT.

This rearrangement joins TRBV7-2 to TRBJ1-1; D possibly corresponds to TRBD1 (6 bases). Germline CDR1 and CDR2: SGHTA and FQGNSA. CDR3 length: 12 residues. The ends were cut back, 5 bases at V and 7 bases at J, with 11 bases in the middle. CDR3 sequence (DNA): TGTGCCAGCAGCGCCCGGACAGATGAAGCTTTCTTT. This translates into CASSARTDEAFF.

The sample holds a few counts of this clone. CDR3 region: CASSQERGGVETQYF. In DNA form, the CDR3 reads TGCGCCAGCAGCCAAGAGCGGGGGGGCGTAGAGACCCAGTACTTC. The chain has TRBV4-3 and TRBJ2-5, with TRBD2 matching 9 bases. Germline V gives CDR1 LGHNA, CDR2 YSLEER. The ends lost 0 bases at V and 4 bases at J; junction bases unmatched: 3. This CDR3 contains 15 residues.

V is TRBV28 and J is TRBJ2-7; 8 positions agree with TRBD2. CDR3 length equals 12 residues. The germline V gene has CDR1 MDHEN and CDR2 SYDVKM. The ends lost 7 bases at V and 2 bases at J; junction bases unmatched: 1. CDR3 nucleotide sequence: TGTGCCAGCAACGGGGGGGCCTACGAGCAGTACTTC. Protein: CASNGGAYEQYF.

Concerning this clone itself: Within the sample, other DNA sequences also encode this same CDR3. This chain connects TRBV21-1 to TRBJ1-1; the D call of TRBD1 is as the table states it, not checked on the DNA. TRBV21-1 is listed as a pseudogene. The CDR3 length is 11 residues. The DNA of the CDR3 is TGTGCCAGCAGCCAGGCCACTGAAGCCTTCTTT. Translation: CASSQATEAFF.

This chain uses TRBV7-2 with TRBJ1-3; TRBD1 agrees at 7 bases. Germline assignment: CDR1 SGHTA and CDR2 FQGNSA. This CDR3 has 17 residues. V was clipped by 4 bases and J by 0 bases; unmatched bases: 9. The CDR3 DNA sequence: TGTGCCAGCAGCTCGCGGGTGACAGGGAGCTCTGGAAACACCATATATTTT. Protein product: CASSSRVTGSSGNTIYF.

The chain carries TRBV5-6 and TRBJ2-1, with 7 bases lining up with TRBD1. This CDR3 has 15 residues. The germline V gene has CDR1 SGHDT and CDR2 YYEEEE. V lost 4 bases to trimming and J lost 0 bases; unmatched junction nucleotides: 4. CDR3 residues: CASSMGQYSYNEQFF. The CDR3 bases are TGTGCCAGCAGCATGGGACAGTACTCCTACAATGAGCAGTTCTTC.

In DNA form, the CDR3 reads TGTGCCAGATACAGCCCGCGAGAGACCCAGTACTTC. Amino acids: CARYSPRETQYF. J is TRBJ2-5 and V is TRBV2; D gene uncertain. Germline V gene lookup returns CDR1 SNHLY and CDR2 FYNNEI. The CDR3 loop spans 12 amino acids. V lost 9 bases and J lost 4, with 12 bases in between.

This clone has just a few counts. The chain carries TRBV15 and TRBJ2-4; 10 bases fit TRBD2. In germline, CDR1 is LNHNV, CDR2 YYDKDF (reference sequence). V gave up 6 bases and J gave up 0 bases; unmatched junction bases: 8. This CDR3 contains 17 residues. The CDR3 DNA reads as TGTGCCACCAGGATAGCGGGGGGACTCCTAGCCAAAAACATTCAGTACTTC. This encodes CATRIAGGLLAKNIQYF.

V gene TRBV28 combines with J gene TRBJ2-7, with 8 bases that match TRBD1. In germline, CDR1 is MDHEN, CDR2 SYDVKM. The CDR3 is made up of 14 amino acids. V lost 10 bases to trimming and J lost 1 base; unmatched junction nucleotides: 9. The CDR3 nucleotides read TGTGCCATCCAATACCGGGACAGGTCCTACGAGCAGTACTTC. Translation: CAIQYRDRSYEQYF. The whole variable domain, remainder taken from reference TRBV28 and TRBJ2-7, is DVKVTQSSRYLVKRTGEKVFLECVQDMDHENMFWYRQDPGLGLRLIYFSYDVKMKEKGDIPEGYSVSREKKERFSLILESASTNQTSMYLCAIQYRDRSYEQYFGPGTRLTVT.

This clone was picked up a small number of times. V is TRBV7-2 and J is TRBJ2-3, with 10 positions matching TRBD2. V dropped 4 bases and J dropped 0; count of bases not matched to a gene: 4. CDR3 length: 16 amino acids. Looked up from germline, CDR1 is SGHTA and CDR2 is FQGNSA. The CDR3 region is CASSSIAGGSTDTQYF. As DNA, the CDR3 is TGTGCCAGCAGCTCCATAGCGGGGGGAAGCACAGATACGCAGTATTTT.

A note on this clone: Additional DNA sequences in this sample encode the identical CDR3. This chain links TRBV10-3 with TRBJ2-7; 7 bases are a match to TRBD1. Per germline, CDR1 ENHRY and CDR2 SYGVKD. J gave up 2 bases and V 0 bases, and 4 bases lay outside the gene matches. CDR3 length: 15 amino acids. CDR3 sequence reads: CAISESGRGTYEQYF. The CDR3 DNA reads as TGTGCCATCAGTGAGTCGGGCAGGGGGACCTACGAGCAGTACTTC.

The CDR3 loop reads CASSQVGGNIQYF. The CDR3, as DNA: TGCGCCAGCAGCCAAGTGGGAGGAAACATTCAGTACTTC. This chain connects TRBV4-1 to TRBJ2-4, with D maybe TRBD2 (6 bases). With 1 base removed from V and 6 bases from J, the gap between germline ends came to 7 bases. Looked up from germline, CDR1 is MGHRA and CDR2 is YSYEKL. This CDR3 region has 13 residues.

A few counts support this clone. This chain connects TRBV7-2 to TRBJ2-7; D not certain. Germline CDR1 is SGHTA and CDR2 is FQGNSA. This CDR3 has 12 amino acids. V lost 5 bases and J lost 0, with 5 bases in between. The CDR3 DNA is TGTGCCAGCAGCCCGAGCTCCTACGAGCAGTACTTC. Translated: CASSPSSYEQYF.

The chain combines TRBV2 with TRBJ1-6; possible D gene TRBD1, 6 bases. The length of the CDR3 is 15 residues. V was clipped by 8 bases and J by 9 bases, with 20 bases between them. Germline V lookup: CDR1 SNHLY, CDR2 FYNNEI. This chain's CDR3 is CASDRAGGAGSPLHF. The DNA of the CDR3 is TGTGCCAGCGACCGGGCGGGGGGCGCGGGTTCACCCCTCCACTTT.

V and J are TRBV7-2 and TRBJ2-2, with 7 positions matching TRBD2. Germline CDR1 SGHTA, CDR2 FQGNSA. After removal of 0 bases from V and 2 bases from J, the junction contained 6 bases not matched to a gene. There are 17 residues in the CDR3. The CDR3 DNA reads as TGTGCCAGCAGCTTAGCTCTACGGGGGGTAAACACCGGGGAGCTGTTTTTT. Translating gives CASSLALRGVNTGELFF.

This clone was observed once. The rearrangement uses TRBV5-1 and TRBJ2-5; the match to TRBD2 covers 7 bases. V dropped 5 bases and J dropped 5; count of bases not matched to a gene: 9. The CDR3 has 14 amino acids. Germline values: CDR1 SGHRS, CDR2 YFSETQ. CDR3 nucleotides: TGCGCCAGCAGAAAAGCGGGGCAAGGGGAGACCCAGTACTTC. Its translation: CASRKAGQGETQYF.

V gene TRBV7-2 combines with J gene TRBJ2-2, with 9 bases fitting TRBD1. V shed 5 bases, J shed 4 bases, and the junction held 5 bases outside the gene matches. Germline values: CDR1 SGHTA, CDR2 FQGNSA. There are 15 residues in the CDR3. CDR3 nucleotides: TGTGCCAGCAGCCTCGGGACAGGGTTCACCGGGGAGCTGTTTTTT. Amino acid sequence: CASSLGTGFTGELFF.

This clone was counted a few times. The rearrangement links TRBV6-1 to TRBJ2-4; D gene uncertain. Looked up from germline, CDR1 is MNHNS and CDR2 is SASEGT. V lost 4 bases, J lost 10 bases, and 11 bases lay in between. The CDR3 contains 12 residues. The CDR3 spells CASSGWPTIQYF. The DNA for the CDR3 is TGTGCCAGCAGTGGTTGGCCCACAATTCAGTACTTC.

This sequence joins TRBV7-9 and TRBJ1-6; D is possibly TRBD1 (5 bases). The germline gives CDR1 SEHNR, CDR2 FQNEAQ (reference sequence). The CDR3 has 15 amino acids. Trimming removed 5 bases at V and 7 bases at J, with 15 bases between. Here the CDR3 DNA reads TGTGCCAGCAGCGCCAGGGTGGGGCAGAATTCACCCCTCCACTTT. This sequence encodes CASSARVGQNSPLHF.